This TCR beta chain was observed in a study of blood T cells in healthy people across ages (dated by TCRdb to the mid-2010s). As for the study more broadly: In model experiments, template switching captured roughly one uniquely barcoded TCR beta cDNA molecule for every two T cells. To track age-related changes in TCR beta repertoire diversity, the study relied on deep sequencing normalized with unique cDNA molecular identifiers. The donors were split into four age groups: young (average about 15 years), middle-aged (39), aged (over 55) and long-lived (more than 80). Using the same blood draw, the study looked at two additional independent replicas of 1 million unique cDNA reads for two donors, one aged 18 to 30 and the other aged 80 or older. Broader findings and caveats from the paper: Estimates of total diversity based on one million sequenced T cells were regarded as lower bounds and as underestimates. Observed TCR beta diversity correlated strongly with the percentage of naive T cells measured by flow cytometry. Because donor CMV infection status was unknown, age-related changes in expanded clonotypes were potentially confounded. Observed TCR beta diversity per million T cells fell roughly linearly with age, and a significant reduction was already apparent by age roughly 40. Since profiling was done on bulk unsorted PBMCs, naive and antigen-experienced compartments could not be conclusively compared. Compared with the aged group, the long-lived group had more naive CD4+ T cells, fewer expanded clones and increased TCR diversity, a pattern suggesting age selection.

Ten or more counts support this clonotype. Its antigen target is currently unknown. It has no much larger one-base neighbor in the sample; base qualities were not kept. Systemically healthy Caucasian individuals from Russia, 35 to 40 in total and aged about 6 to 95 years, were included as donors. Each donor gave 8.5 to 10 milliliters of peripheral blood, collected into EDTA-treated Vacutainer tubes. Ficoll-Paque density-gradient centrifugation was used to isolate PBMCs, with at least 7 million per sample. Trizol reagent was used to extract total RNA from PBMCs, with at least 6 micrograms per sample. For every donor, an aliquot of PBMCs went through flow cytometry to measure the percentages of naive CD45RAhigh/CD27high T cells. The library was made by 5' RACE. Sequencing took place on an Illumina HiSeq 2500. A second roughly 7 to 12 cycle PCR used a sample-barcoded 5' primer and a J-beta primer mix. A unique molecular identifier was introduced onto each TCR beta cDNA molecule by a template-switch 5' adaptor carrying 12 random nucleotides. At least 2.5 million CDR3-containing paired-end reads were obtained from each sample. All of the RNA was converted into first-strand cDNA using the Mint cDNA synthesis kit, with a TRBC-specific oligonucleotide serving as the primer. After uracil-DNA glycosylase treatment, a first 18-cycle PCR used universal primers M1SS and BC2_uni_R on all cDNA. The authors' analysis ran thus. Normalization of each sample was performed by random selection of 1 million high-quality reads, each carrying a distinct molecular identifier. Instead of being binned into consensus sequences, reads that shared molecular identifiers were thrown out. MiTCR, run with a Q25 quality threshold and the strictest error-elimination algorithm, handled CDR3 identification, clonotype clustering and error correction. A nonparametric unseen species model using Euler transformation provided a lower-bound estimate of total TCR beta diversity. Through fastp at Q25 and MiXCR, TCRdb rebuilt clones from the public reads, retaining in-frame beta chains. Here each entry gathers all rows of one CDR3 protein and keeps the most common genes and DNA. TCRdb's processing, not the study's, gives the V and J calls here. The sample table holds more than 750,000 distinct CDR3 sequences, of which roughly 28% were seen once. Roughly a tenth of the sample is in the top ten clones.

Between the V and J ends, shortened by 6 bases and 2 bases respectively, the junction contains 11 bases. The CDR3 has 15 amino acids, counting the end cysteine and phenylalanine. The entry retains the CDR3 DNA only, 45 bases that are in frame from base 1. Based on the germline V gene, the CDR1 and CDR2 sequences are SGHAT and FQNNGV. The same sample was also studied in work on T cells of mothers and their children. Reported in the second study: Nine systemically healthy Caucasian individuals, comprising three mothers and their six children, were included as donors. cDNA synthesis used all of the extracted RNA, with roughly 1.5 ug of RNA in each 15 ul reaction. Sample barcodes and 2-4 random nucleotides were added via the M1S primer in the second PCR. Over 8 million TCR beta CDR3 reads were obtained for each mother, and around 2.7 million reads were obtained for each child. TCR recombination output is similarly shaped by thymic selection in related and unrelated pairs, with a minor effect exerted by inherited differences. Related mother-child pairs always showed normalized repertoire overlap that was slightly higher than in unrelated mother-child pairs, though the difference was never significant. No persistent microchimeric T cell clones were detected, at a sensitivity of roughly 93 clones per million clonotypes. In the study, deep NGS was used to compare the TCR beta repertoires of mothers and children, and features distinguishing related mother-child pairs from unrelated individuals were sought. On average, the children were roughly 11 +/- 4 years old, while the mothers were 40 +/- 4 years old. After adapter ligation with NEBNext reagents, the libraries were sequenced on Illumina HiSeq 2000 with 100+100 nt paired-end reads. Mother and child libraries were prepared a month apart and sequenced in separate runs to prevent cross-contamination. For each donor, between about 450,000 and 2,300,000 distinct TCR beta clonotypes were identified. Naive TCR beta clonotypes were estimated from low-frequency clonotypes matched to each donor's FACS-determined naive share, without sorting.

The sequence is built from TRBV11-2 and TRBJ1-6; the D gene lacks a confident call. Sequencing input: blood. The source of this sequence is a middle-aged woman in good health. The nucleotide sequence is given as TGTGCCAGCAGTTCGACCCGGACCTATAATTCACCCCTCCACTTT. Its protein product is CASSSTRTYNSPLHF.